Below, 2 T cell receptor beta chains from the same sample are listed, as sequenced in a study of control samples from healthy donors and cancer patients. The assay was immunoSEQ multiplex PCR, and TCRdb's table has in-frame clones only and misses some. The profile shows over 85,000 clones, approximately 93% of them singletons. Sequencing was done on a sample of blood. These receptors came from a woman aged 25 to 39 in good health.

The chain is built from TRBV5-1 and TRBJ1-1, with TRBD1 matching over 8 bases. Germline CDR1 SGHRS, CDR2 YFSETQ. Trimming took 4 bases from V and 2 from J; bases not matched to a gene: 1. The CDR3 has 13 amino acids. In nucleotides, the CDR3 is TGCGCCAGCAGCCAGGGGGCCAACACTGAAGCTTTCTTT. This translates into CASSQGANTEAFF.

The chain uses TRBV7-9 and TRBJ1-1, with D possibly being TRBD1 (5 bases). With 8 bases removed from V and 2 bases from J, the gap between germline ends came to 12 bases. Germline V gives CDR1 SEHNR, CDR2 FQNEAQ (reference sequence). The CDR3 runs 13 residues. This CDR3 reads CASSWDRNTEAFF. The DNA of the CDR3 is TGTGCCAGCTCGTGGGACCGAAACACTGAAGCTTTCTTT.